This T cell receptor beta chain was identified during a study of T cell responses to AZD1222 COVID-19 vaccine. Study findings and constraints: Mostly white British, mostly female donors; authors suggested clonal diversity may be underestimated. Only a handful of AZD1222 recipients were seropositive at baseline.

The germline V gene encodes CDR1 SGHRS and CDR2 YFSETQ. CDR3 length: 15 amino acids. Trimming removed 0 bases from V and 4 bases from J, with 11 bases in between. Concerning this clone: Its matching antigen is unknown.

Clones were read by immunoSEQ multiplex PCR, and TCRdb kept only the in-frame ones, dropping some. The data show 70,000 to 95,000 clones, less than 90% seen once. V usage is TRBV5-1 and J usage is TRBJ1-3; D uncertain. Sequencing used peripheral blood, obtained 28 days after the second AZD1222 dose. The receptor was isolated from an adult who received the AZD1222 COVID-19 vaccine. CDR3 protein: CASSLGTYMGNTIYF. The CDR3 DNA follows: TGCGCCAGCAGCTTGGGGACCTACATGGGAAACACCATATATTTT.